The next 2 T cell receptor beta chains were all read from a single sample in a study of cytomegalovirus exposure and HLA in healthy donors (dated by TCRdb to the late 2010s). Receptor amplification or capture employed the immunoSEQ multiplex PCR assay. The multiplex PCR relied on a mix of 60 forward primers for TCR Vbeta segments and 13 reverse primers for TCR Jbeta segments. TCRdb limited this immuneACCESS table to in-frame rearrangements with V and J called. A share of clones is missing; checked studies link under half to unresolved V genes, and the rest is unexplained. The sample includes 150,000 or so clones, with about four fifths observed a single time. Over 2.5% of the sample comes from the top ten. The sample taken for sequencing was PBMCs. These receptors all stem from a young man in good health and CMV-seronegative.

The CDR3 DNA is TGTGCCAGCTCATCCCCCGGGACAGGGATAAACGAGCAGTACTTC. Translated, it gives CASSSPGTGINEQYF. The chain recombines TRBV18 with TRBJ2-7, with 9 bases lining up with TRBD1. With V trimmed by 5 bases and J by 5 bases, 10 bases remained unmatched. This CDR3 has 15 amino acids. The V gene's germline CDR1 is KGHSH and CDR2 LQKENI.

The gene calls are TRBV2 and TRBJ1-4; no definite D call. Trimming removed 5 bases at V and 0 bases at J, with 22 bases between. Germline V gene data show CDR1 as SNHLY and CDR2 as FYNNEI. The CDR3 covers 19 residues. CDR3 loop: CASSRWRALSPSTNEKLFF. The CDR3, as DNA: TGTGCCAGCAGTCGTTGGAGGGCTCTGTCTCCTTCAACTAATGAAAAACTGTTTTTT.